This TCR beta chain was sequenced during a study of circulating CD8 cells and anti-PD-1 response in melanoma. Study-wide context: Treatment was intravenous nivolumab at 3 mg/kg every 2 weeks.

Per the germline V gene, CDR1 is LNHNV and CDR2 is YYDKDF (reference sequence). The CDR3 loop spans 15 amino acids. Trimming stripped 5 bases from V and 0 bases from J, with 8 bases between. Each library started from approximately 14 ng of total RNA using the QIAseq Immune Repertoire TCR panel. TCRdb re-derived calls from the reads in MiXCR, one entry per CDR3 protein. The repertoire holds fewer than 350 distinct CDR3 sequences, about 10% seen once, with around two fifths in the top ten. Sorting of live CD3+CD8+TCRalphabeta+ cells by PD-1 and/or TIGIT gave four subsets. Study findings and constraints: Published repertoire comparisons used only baseline and M1 samples.

This clonotype qualifies as large. What it binds is not known. The chain uses TRBV15 and TRBJ2-6; D not resolved. The sequenced sample was CD8+ T cells from PBMCs, obtained at baseline or after one month of anti-PD-1 therapy (not recorded which). The TCR comes from a human donor with melanoma. The donor label of this sample is uncertain. Some clones in this sample may be carry-over from other donors' samples. This chain's CDR3 is CATSESTSGANVLTF. DNA for the CDR3: TGTGCCACCAGCGAAAGTACCTCTGGGGCCAACGTCCTGACTTTC.